The clone carrying this T cell receptor (beta chain) was detected only a few times. The data are from a study of blood T cells in healthy people across ages. Using a J-beta primer mix together with a sample-barcoded 5' primer, a second PCR was run for roughly 7 to 11 cycles. From the 5' RACE reads, TCRdb called clonotypes with MiXCR, one entry per CDR3 protein. The sample has 1.5 million to 2 million distinct CDR3 sequences; approximately 50% are singletons. This receptor was obtained from a woman between 35 and 50 years old in good health. Sequencing was done on a sample of blood.

The CDR3 region has the DNA TGTGCCAGCAGCCAAGAAACAGAAGAAGAGACCCAGTACTTC. Translated, it gives CASSQETEEETQYF. The rearrangement joins TRBV4-2 to TRBJ2-5; D gene uncertain. The CDR3 sequence is 14 residues long. Germline-derived CDR1 and CDR2 are LGHNA and YNFKEQ. Trimming removed 0 bases at V and 3 bases at J, with 8 bases between.